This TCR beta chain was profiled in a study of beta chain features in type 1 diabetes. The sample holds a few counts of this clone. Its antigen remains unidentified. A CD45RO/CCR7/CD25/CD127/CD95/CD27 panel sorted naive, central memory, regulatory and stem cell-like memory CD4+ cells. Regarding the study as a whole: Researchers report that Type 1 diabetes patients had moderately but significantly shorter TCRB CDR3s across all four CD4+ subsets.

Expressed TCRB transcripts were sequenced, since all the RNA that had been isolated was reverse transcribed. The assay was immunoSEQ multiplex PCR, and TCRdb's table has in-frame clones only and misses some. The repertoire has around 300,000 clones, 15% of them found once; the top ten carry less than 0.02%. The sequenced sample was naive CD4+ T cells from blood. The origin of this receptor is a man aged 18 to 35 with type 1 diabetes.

CDR3 protein: CATRAVQTNEQFF. CDR3 bases: TGTGCCACGAGAGCGGTCCAAACCAATGAGCAGTTCTTC. The chain links TRBV10-3 to TRBJ2-1; TRBD2 is a possible D gene (5 bases). Germline CDR1 ENHRY, CDR2 SYGVKD. The CDR3 covers 13 residues. V was pared by 10 bases and J by 6 bases, with 16 bases between.